This T cell receptor (beta chain) was recorded in a study of vaccination and CD4 T cells after COVID-19. The sample holds a few counts of this clonotype. The antigen remains unidentified. Sequencing of cultured CD4+ T cell DNA used the Oncomine TCR Beta short-read assay. TCRdb reprocessed the PCR reads with MiXCR, giving one entry per CDR3 protein. The sample lists around 9,500 distinct CDR3 sequences; 40% to 65% were seen once. V was clipped by 4 bases and J by 7 bases, with 14 bases between them. Germline CDR1 and CDR2: SGHVS and FNYEAQ. The CDR3 length is 14 residues. Treatment reported: roughly ten-day PBMC culture with coronavirus spike peptide pools or control peptides (ViraFEST assay).

The sample consisted of CD4+ T cells from blood, cultured in vitro. This sequence joins TRBV7-6 and TRBJ1-5, with D uncertain. The sequence was obtained from a human donor who had recovered from COVID-19. CDR3 sequence (DNA): TGTGCCAGCAGCTCGACCGATATGGGGCAGCCCCAGCATTTT. Residues: CASSSTDMGQPQHF.